What follows are 29 T cell receptor beta chains derived from one specimen sequenced in a study of blood T cells in healthy people across ages. For the second PCR, which ran for about 7 to 11 cycles, a sample-barcoded 5' primer and a J-beta primer mix were used. A single record per CDR3 protein comes from TCRdb applying MiXCR to the 5' RACE reads. This table has over a million distinct CDR3 sequences, roughly 43% appearing once. What was sequenced was blood. The origin of the receptors is a woman aged 18-29 years in good health.

This clonotype was observed a handful of times. This chain joins TRBV21-1 and TRBJ1-2; the table's D gene call, TRBD1, was not cross checked with the DNA. TRBV21-1 corresponds to a pseudogene. The CDR3 covers 17 residues. CDR3 DNA sequence: TGTGCCAGCAGCAAGTTCGGGACAGGGGGCGAGGACTATGGCTACACCTTC. Its translation is CASSKFGTGGEDYGYTF.

This chain uses TRBV5-4 with TRBJ1-6, with D possibly being TRBD1 (5 bases). CDR1 SGHNT and CDR2 YYREEE come from the germline V gene (reference sequence). CDR3 length: 17 amino acids. With 3 bases removed from V and 0 bases from J, the gap between germline ends came to 13 bases. CDR3 loop: CASSSWGGSSYNSPLHF. CDR3 bases: TGTGCCAGCAGCTCGTGGGGCGGGAGCTCCTATAATTCACCCCTCCACTTT.

The table lists this clonotype with many counts. The rearrangement uses TRBV29-1 and TRBJ2-1; TRBD1 might be the D (5 bases). The CDR3 length is 17 residues. Germline V CDR1 and CDR2: SQVTM, ANQGSEA. V was trimmed by 1 base and J by 7 bases, leaving 23 bases between them. In DNA, the CDR3 is TGCAGCGTTGAAGTATGGACACCCAAGGGCCACATAAATGAGCAGTTCTTC. Protein sequence: CSVEVWTPKGHINEQFF.

This clonotype was observed a handful of times. This chain uses TRBV29-1 with TRBJ1-2; no reliable D call. The CDR3 has 14 amino acids. V lost 3 bases and J lost 6, with 17 bases in between. Per the germline V gene, CDR1 is SQVTM and CDR2 is ANQGSEA. Here the CDR3 DNA reads TGCAGCGTTGACAACCGGACGCCCATTAATGGCTACACCTTC. Translating gives CSVDNRTPINGYTF.

This clonotype came up many times. The chain is built from TRBV25-1 and TRBJ2-3; perhaps TRBD2 as D (5 bases). Germline CDR1 reads MGHDK; CDR2 reads SYGVNS. V lost 5 bases and J lost 4, with 34 bases in between. The CDR3 extends over 21 amino acids. CDR3 nucleotide sequence: TGTGCCAGCAGTCCCTGGGGAGAGACGGTCAACGTATGGCCACACTCAGATACGCAGTATTTT. This sequence encodes CASSPWGETVNVWPHSDTQYF.

This chain connects TRBV7-3 to TRBJ2-1; no reliable D call. Trimming shortened V by 4 bases and J by 7 bases, and 11 bases separated the two germline ends. Germline V lookup: CDR1 SGHTA, CDR2 FQGTGA. This CDR3 spans 13 amino acids. CDR3 region: CASSSPNQNEQFF. CDR3 in DNA: TGTGCCAGCAGCTCACCCAACCAAAATGAGCAGTTCTTC.

J is TRBJ1-2 and V is TRBV9, with TRBD1 as a possible D gene (5 bases). The V and J ends lost 4 bases and 7 bases respectively, with 20 bases between them. The CDR3 has 15 residues. Germline CDR1 reads SGDLS; CDR2 reads YYNGEE. The DNA for the CDR3 is TGTGCCAGCAGCCCTCACGGACGGTTTAGGGGTGGCTACACCTTC. Amino acids: CASSPHGRFRGGYTF.

The chain links TRBV4-3 to TRBJ1-1, with D perhaps matching TRBD1 (5 bases). CDR3 length equals 14 residues. The germline gives CDR1 LGHNA, CDR2 YSLEER. V gave up 2 bases and J gave up 2 bases, with 9 bases separating them. CDR3 amino acids: CASSQNDRNTEAFF. CDR3 coding DNA: TGCGCCAGCAGCCAAAATGACAGAAACACTGAAGCTTTCTTT.

The table lists this clonotype with a few counts. The gene calls are TRBV27 and TRBJ2-5; 10 bases fit TRBD1. The end of the DNA fits TRBJ2-7 better, so the J call may be wrong. The length of the CDR3 is 15 residues. The germline CDR1 and CDR2 sequences are MNHEY and SMNVEV (reference sequence). The chain's CDR3 is CASSPRTGGIHEQYF. CDR3 nucleotides: TGTGCCAGCAGTCCCAGGACAGGGGGTATCCACGAGCAGTACTTC.

The sample holds a few counts of this clonotype. V is TRBV4-3 and J is TRBJ1-2, with no clear D. This CDR3 comprises 17 residues. CDR1 is LGHNA and CDR2 is YSLEER in the germline V gene. V was pared by 1 base and J by 0 bases, with 15 bases between. CDR3 sequence reads: CASSQGRAGGPNYGYTF. The CDR3 DNA reads as TGCGCCAGCAGCCAAGGAAGGGCAGGAGGGCCTAACTATGGCTACACCTTC.

The genes are TRBV20-1 and TRBJ2-7; possible D gene TRBD2, 7 bases. CDR1 and CDR2 (germline): DFQATT, SNEGSKA (reference sequence). CDR3 size: 15 residues. V lost 1 base and J 1 base, leaving 14 bases between the germline ends. The DNA of the CDR3 is TGCAGTGCTAGAGTGGGGGGGGCTCTTTCCTACGAGCAGTACTTC. It codes for CSARVGGALSYEQYF.

This chain links TRBV4-2 with TRBJ2-1, with TRBD2 matching 9 bases. The J call may be incorrect, as the DNA end agrees better with TRBJ2-7. The CDR3 spans 16 residues. Per germline, CDR1 LGHNA and CDR2 YNFKEQ. DNA for the CDR3: TGTGCCAGCAGTCCCCGACTAGCGGAGATTTGGAATGAGCAGTACTTC. It is translated as CASSPRLAEIWNEQYF.

This clonotype has more than one count but fewer than ten. This chain joins TRBV5-5 and TRBJ2-7; no definite D call. This CDR3 has 13 residues. Germline-derived CDR1 and CDR2 are SGHKS and YYEKEE (reference sequence). Trimming cost V 4 bases and J 1 base, with 9 bases left between them. The CDR3 loop is CASSDGLSYEQYF. The CDR3 DNA sequence: TGTGCCAGCAGCGACGGGTTATCCTACGAGCAGTACTTC.

The CDR3 loop reads CASSQDGRQGAVSPLHF. The CDR3 bases are TGTGCCAGCAGCCAAGATGGGAGACAGGGGGCTGTTTCACCCCTCCACTTT. V gene TRBV4-2 combines with J gene TRBJ1-6, with TRBD1 matching 10 bases. This CDR3 has 17 residues. The germline CDR1 and CDR2 sequences are LGHNA and YNFKEQ. V dropped 0 bases and J dropped 9; count of bases not matched to a gene: 8.

This clonotype was counted between two and nine times. CDR3 nucleotides: TGCGCCAGCAGCCAAGGAGGTTTCTCTGGGGCCAACGTCCTGACTTTC. Encoded protein: CASSQGGFSGANVLTF. The gene calls are TRBV4-1 and TRBJ2-6, with D unclear. Trimming took 1 base from V and 0 from J, leaving 7 bases between them. The germline V gene encodes CDR1 MGHRA and CDR2 YSYEKL. The CDR3 totals 16 residues.

The rearrangement links TRBV7-2 to TRBJ2-7; no definite D call. Germline V lookup: CDR1 SGHTA, CDR2 FQGNSA. The CDR3 spans 15 residues. V was shortened by 6 bases and J by 2 bases, with 17 bases between the two germline ends. Here the CDR3 DNA reads TGTGCCAGCAGATTTCGTCAGGTCCTCGCCTACGAGCAGTACTTC. Translation gives CASRFRQVLAYEQYF.

The V gene is TRBV3-1, the J gene TRBJ2-1; 11 positions agree with TRBD2. The DNA end lines up better with TRBJ2-7; the J call may be wrong. The CDR3 has 14 residues. The germline V gene encodes CDR1 LGHDT and CDR2 YNNKEL (reference sequence). The DNA for the CDR3 is TGTGCCAGCAGCCAGGGACTAGCGGACAATGAGCAGTACTTC. Encoded protein: CASSQGLADNEQYF.

The chain carries TRBV5-1 and TRBJ2-1; TRBD2 matches 7 bases. Germline CDR1 is SGHRS and CDR2 is YFSETQ. The CDR3 is 16 amino acids. After removal of 1 base from V and 0 bases from J, the junction contained 4 bases not matched to a gene. The CDR3 bases are TGCGCCAGCAGCTTGTCACTAGCGCCCTCCTACAATGAGCAGTTCTTC. Amino acids: CASSLSLAPSYNEQFF.

The chain is built from TRBV24-1 and TRBJ2-7; 7 bases align to TRBD1. Germline-derived CDR1 and CDR2 are KGHDR and SFDVKD. The CDR3 has 13 residues. After removal of 3 bases from V and 2 bases from J, the junction contained 0 bases not matched to a gene. Written as DNA, the CDR3 is TGTGCCACCAGTGATGGGACAGCCTACGAGCAGTACTTC. Protein product: CATSDGTAYEQYF.

In this sample, this clonotype turned up a few times. The genes are TRBV7-2 and TRBJ2-3, with D possibly being TRBD1 or TRBD2 (6 bases each). Between the trimmed V and J ends, which lost 6 bases and 4 bases, there was a span of 14 bases. The germline CDR1 and CDR2 sequences are SGHTA and FQGNSA. CDR3 length: 14 amino acids. The CDR3 is CASSRGSSADTQYF. The CDR3 bases are TGTGCCAGCAGTAGGGGGTCTAGCGCAGATACGCAGTATTTT. The full variable domain, completed using reference TRBV7-2 and TRBJ2-3, is GAGVSQSPSNKVTEKGKDVELRCDPISGHTALYWYRQSLGQGLEFLIYFQGNSAPDKSGLPSDRFSAERTGGSVSTLTIQRTQQEDSAVYLCASSRGSSADTQYFGPGTRLTVL.

This clonotype was counted a single time. V gene TRBV6-6 combines with J gene TRBJ2-5, with D possibly being TRBD1 or TRBD2 (5 bases each). Germline CDR1 is MNHNY and CDR2 is SVGAGI (reference sequence). The length of the CDR3 is 15 residues. V lost 6 bases, J lost 1 base, and 15 bases lay in between. CDR3 nucleotides: TGTGCCAGCAGCTCACGGGGCTGGGGCCAAGAGACCCAGTACTTC. This sequence encodes CASSSRGWGQETQYF.

The chain joins TRBV7-2 to TRBJ1-2, with D possibly matching TRBD1 (6 bases). The germline V gene has CDR1 SGHTA and CDR2 FQGNSA. V lost 5 bases to trimming and J lost 8 bases, with 12 bases between them. There are 12 residues in the CDR3. CDR3 loop: CASSITGWGYTF. CDR3 nucleotides: TGTGCCAGCAGCATAACAGGGTGGGGCTACACCTTC.

The rearrangement uses TRBV5-1 and TRBJ2-1; D perhaps matches TRBD1 (5 bases). With 3 bases removed from V and 5 bases from J, the gap between germline ends came to 12 bases. The germline gives CDR1 SGHRS, CDR2 YFSETQ. The CDR3 length is 14 residues. The CDR3 DNA reads TGCGCCAGCAGCTCGGACACGTGGGACAATGAGCAGTTCTTC. Translation gives CASSSDTWDNEQFF.

The genes are TRBV9 and TRBJ2-1; 7 bases are a match to TRBD2. Unmatched junction bases numbered 9, after V lost 0 bases and J lost 6 bases. CDR3 size: 16 residues. Germline V gives CDR1 SGDLS, CDR2 YYNGEE. The CDR3 protein is CASSVEGGSSGNEQFF. DNA for the CDR3: TGTGCCAGCAGCGTAGAAGGCGGGAGCTCAGGCAATGAGCAGTTCTTC. Using reference TRBV9 and TRBJ2-1 for the parts outside the CDR3, the full variable domain is DSGVTQTPKHLITATGQRVTLRCSPRSGDLSVYWYQQSLDQGLQFLIQYYNGEERAKGNILERFSAQQFPDLHSELNLSSLELGDSALYFCASSVEGGSSGNEQFFGPGTRLTVL.

This clonotype showed up just a few times. The CDR3 loop reads CASSVIQGFEQYF. The CDR3 nucleotides are TGTGCCAGCAGTGTTATACAGGGTTTCGAGCAGTACTTC. The rearrangement links TRBV2 to TRBJ2-5, with a tentative D call TRBD1 (6 bases). Matching the DNA end better, TRBJ2-7 makes the J call doubtful. The V gene's germline CDR1 is SNHLY and CDR2 FYNNEI. The CDR3 sequence is 13 residues long.

The genes are TRBV25-1 and TRBJ1-2; no reliable D call. The CDR3 is 11 amino acids. CDR1 and CDR2 from the germline V gene are MGHDK and SYGVNS. With 3 bases removed from V and 8 bases from J, the gap between germline ends came to 7 bases. This CDR3 is CASSDVNGYTF. Written as DNA, the CDR3 is TGTGCCAGCAGTGATGTTAACGGCTACACCTTC.

Only one count was recorded for this clonotype. For the CDR3, the DNA is TGCGCCAGCAGCCAAAAAGGGAGGACTAGCGGGGATTTCAGCCGGATCTACAATGAGCAGTTCTTC. Protein: CASSQKGRTSGDFSRIYNEQFF. The chain uses TRBV4-3 and TRBJ2-1; 12 bases match TRBD2. Losses at the gene ends were 2 bases for V and 3 bases for J; bases not matched to a gene: 20. Germline V gives CDR1 LGHNA, CDR2 YSLEER. The length of the CDR3 is 22 residues.

V gene TRBV7-9 combines with J gene TRBJ2-2; D possibly uses TRBD1 or TRBD2 (6 bases each). V was cut by 4 bases and J by 0 bases, with 15 bases left in between. The CDR3 covers 17 residues. Looked up from germline, CDR1 is SEHNR and CDR2 is FQNEAQ (reference sequence). Written as DNA, the CDR3 is TGTGCCAGCAGCTACGAGGAGGGGGGTGCGAACACCGGGGAGCTGTTTTTT. Translation gives CASSYEEGGANTGELFF.

The chain links TRBV7-9 to TRBJ2-3, with D possibly being TRBD1 (5 bases). This CDR3 contains 11 residues. Trimming took off 8 bases at V and 6 bases at J, with 9 bases between the two ends. Germline values: CDR1 SEHNR, CDR2 FQNEAQ (reference sequence). The CDR3 sequence: CASQGADTQYF. The CDR3 nucleotides read TGTGCCAGCCAAGGGGCGGATACGCAGTATTTT.